These T cell receptor beta chains were read from a single sample in a study of blood T cell repertoires in COVID-19. Profiled with immunoSEQ multiplex PCR; TCRdb holds only in-frame clones, not every one. The data contain under 400,000 clones, roughly 88% of them singletons. Sequenced input: peripheral blood. These receptors all stem from a woman under 40 with COVID-19, enrolled during active disease. Each CDR3 is given with its conserved first and last residue.

J gene,V gene,CDR3 protein
TRBJ1-1,TRBV4-1,CASSQGTVINTEAFF
TRBJ1-2,TRBV6-5,CASGGGDRPSGGYTF
TRBJ2-2,TRBV7-9,CASSLGPAAGGELFF
TRBJ1-2,TRBV12-5,CASGGTGGGYTF
TRBJ2-5,TRBV25-1,CASRAPGLAVQETQYF
TRBJ2-5,TRBV7-2,CASSENHNGETQYF
TRBJ1-2,TRBV5-1,CASSLSYGYGYTF
TRBJ1-5,TRBV7-2,CASSLFPEFSNQPQHF
TRBJ1-2,TRBV7-9,CASDNADYGYTF
TRBJ1-1,TRBV18,CASSPQELNTEAFF
TRBJ1-1,TRBV19,CASSSQGGTEAFF
TRBJ1-1,TRBV9,CASSPRQAYEAFF
TRBJ1-5,TRBV19,CASSKTGHSNQPQHF
TRBJ1-1,TRBV7-9,CASSPGGTGRTEAFF
TRBJ1-6,TRBV7-8,CASSLMDRYSPLHF